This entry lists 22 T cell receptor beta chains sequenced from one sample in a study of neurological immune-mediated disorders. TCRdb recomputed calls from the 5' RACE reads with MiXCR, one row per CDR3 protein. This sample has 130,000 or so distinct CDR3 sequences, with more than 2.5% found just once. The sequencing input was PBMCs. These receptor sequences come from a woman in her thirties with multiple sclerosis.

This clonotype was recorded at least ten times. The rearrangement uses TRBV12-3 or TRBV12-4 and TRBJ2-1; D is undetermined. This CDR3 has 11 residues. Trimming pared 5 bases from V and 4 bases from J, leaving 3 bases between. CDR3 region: CASSKYNEQFF. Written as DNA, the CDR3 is TGTGCCAGCAGTAAGTACAATGAGCAGTTCTTC.

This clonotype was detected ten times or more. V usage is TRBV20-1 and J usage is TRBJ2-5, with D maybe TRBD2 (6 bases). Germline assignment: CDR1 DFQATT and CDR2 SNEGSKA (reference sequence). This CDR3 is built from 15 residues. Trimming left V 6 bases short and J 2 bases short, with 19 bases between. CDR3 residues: CSALGRDFQQETQYF. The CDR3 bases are TGCAGTGCCCTCGGCCGGGACTTTCAACAAGAGACCCAGTACTTC.

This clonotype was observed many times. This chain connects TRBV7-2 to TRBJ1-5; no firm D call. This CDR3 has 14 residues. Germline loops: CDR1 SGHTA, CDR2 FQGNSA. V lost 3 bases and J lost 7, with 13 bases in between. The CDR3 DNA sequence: TGTGCCAGCAGCTTTACAGTGTTTGGGCAGCCCCAGCATTTT. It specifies CASSFTVFGQPQHF.

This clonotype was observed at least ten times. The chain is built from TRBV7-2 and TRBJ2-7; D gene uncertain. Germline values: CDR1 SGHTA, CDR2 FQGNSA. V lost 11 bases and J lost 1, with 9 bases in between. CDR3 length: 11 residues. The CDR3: CASGQSYEQYF. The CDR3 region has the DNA TGTGCCTCCGGGCAGTCCTACGAGCAGTACTTC. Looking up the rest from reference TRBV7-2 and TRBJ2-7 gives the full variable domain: GAGVSQSPSNKVTEKGKDVELRCDPISGHTALYWYRQSLGQGLEFLIYFQGNSAPDKSGLPSDRFSAERTGGSVSTLTIQRTQQEDSAVYLCASGQSYEQYFGPGTRLTVT.

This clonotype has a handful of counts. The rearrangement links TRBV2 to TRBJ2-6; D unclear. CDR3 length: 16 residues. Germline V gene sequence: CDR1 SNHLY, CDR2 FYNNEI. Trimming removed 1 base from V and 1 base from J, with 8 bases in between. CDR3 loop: CASSEGWGSGANVLTF. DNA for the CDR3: TGTGCCAGCAGTGAAGGATGGGGTTCTGGGGCCAACGTCCTGACTTTC.

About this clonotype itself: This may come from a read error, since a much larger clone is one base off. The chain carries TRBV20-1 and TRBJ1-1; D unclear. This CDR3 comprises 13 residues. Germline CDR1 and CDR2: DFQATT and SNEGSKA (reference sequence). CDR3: CSVTTGMNTEDFF. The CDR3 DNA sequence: TGCAGTGTCACGACTGGGATGAACACTGAAGATTTCTTT.

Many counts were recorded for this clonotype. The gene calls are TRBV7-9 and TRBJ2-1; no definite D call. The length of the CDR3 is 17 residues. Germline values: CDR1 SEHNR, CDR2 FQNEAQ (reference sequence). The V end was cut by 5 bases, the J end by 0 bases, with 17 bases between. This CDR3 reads CASSQGPPWPSYNEQFF. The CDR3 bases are TGTGCCAGCAGCCAAGGCCCCCCTTGGCCCTCCTACAATGAGCAGTTCTTC.

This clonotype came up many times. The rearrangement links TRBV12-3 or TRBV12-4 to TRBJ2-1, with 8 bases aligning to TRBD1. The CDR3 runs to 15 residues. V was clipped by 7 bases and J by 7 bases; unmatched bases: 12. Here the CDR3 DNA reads TGTGCCAGCACCCATACAGGGGGTCATATGAATGAGCAGTTCTTC. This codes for CASTHTGGHMNEQFF.

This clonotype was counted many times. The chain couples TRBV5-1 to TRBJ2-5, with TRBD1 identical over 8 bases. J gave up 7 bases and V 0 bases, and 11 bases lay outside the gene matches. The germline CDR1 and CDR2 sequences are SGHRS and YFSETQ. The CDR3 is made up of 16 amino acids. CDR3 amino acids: CASSLDTGTGLGTQYF. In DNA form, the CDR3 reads TGCGCCAGCAGCTTGGATACCGGGACAGGTCTTGGGACCCAGTACTTC.

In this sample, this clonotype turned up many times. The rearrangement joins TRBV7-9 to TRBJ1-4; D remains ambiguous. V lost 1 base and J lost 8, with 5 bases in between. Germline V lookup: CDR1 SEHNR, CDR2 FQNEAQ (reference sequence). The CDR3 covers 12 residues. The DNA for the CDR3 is TGTGCCAGCAGCTTAGGCGTCGAAAAACTGTTTTTT. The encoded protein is CASSLGVEKLFF. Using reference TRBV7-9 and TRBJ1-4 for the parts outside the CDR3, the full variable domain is DTGVSQNPRHKITKRGQNVTFRCDPISEHNRLYWYRQTLGQGPEFLTYFQNEAQLEKSRLLSDRFSAERPKGSFSTLEIQRTEQGDSAMYLCASSLGVEKLFFGSGTQLSVL.

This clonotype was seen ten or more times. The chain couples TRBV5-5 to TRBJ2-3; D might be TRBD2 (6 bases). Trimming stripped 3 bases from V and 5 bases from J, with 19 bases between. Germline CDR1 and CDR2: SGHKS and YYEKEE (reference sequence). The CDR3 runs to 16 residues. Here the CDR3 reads CASSSVPASAGDTQYF. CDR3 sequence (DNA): TGTGCCAGCAGCTCAGTGCCGGCTAGCGCGGGAGATACGCAGTATTTT.

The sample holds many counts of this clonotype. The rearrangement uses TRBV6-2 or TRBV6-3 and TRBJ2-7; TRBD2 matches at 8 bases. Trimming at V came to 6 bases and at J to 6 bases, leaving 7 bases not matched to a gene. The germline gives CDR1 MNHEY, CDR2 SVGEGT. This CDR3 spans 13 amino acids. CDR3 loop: CASRNGRAPEQYF. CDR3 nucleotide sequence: TGTGCCAGCAGAAACGGGAGGGCCCCCGAGCAGTACTTC.

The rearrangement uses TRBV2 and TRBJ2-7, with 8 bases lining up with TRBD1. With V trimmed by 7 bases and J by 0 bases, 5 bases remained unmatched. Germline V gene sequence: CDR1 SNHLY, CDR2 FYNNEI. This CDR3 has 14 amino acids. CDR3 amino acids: CASTRQGSSYEQYF. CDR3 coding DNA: TGTGCCAGCACCAGACAGGGGAGCTCCTACGAGCAGTACTTC.

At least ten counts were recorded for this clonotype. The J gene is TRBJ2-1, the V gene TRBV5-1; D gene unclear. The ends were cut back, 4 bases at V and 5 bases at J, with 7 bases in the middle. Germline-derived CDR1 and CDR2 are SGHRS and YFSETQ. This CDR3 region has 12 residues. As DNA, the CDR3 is TGCGCCAGCAGCCCCCTGGACAATGAGCAGTTCTTC. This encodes CASSPLDNEQFF.

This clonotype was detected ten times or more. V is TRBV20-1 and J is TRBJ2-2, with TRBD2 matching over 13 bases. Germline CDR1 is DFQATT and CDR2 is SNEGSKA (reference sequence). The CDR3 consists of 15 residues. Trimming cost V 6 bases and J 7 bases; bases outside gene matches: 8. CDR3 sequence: CSAPLAGGRNGELFF. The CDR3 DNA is TGCAGTGCCCCACTAGCGGGGGGGCGTAACGGGGAGCTGTTTTTT.

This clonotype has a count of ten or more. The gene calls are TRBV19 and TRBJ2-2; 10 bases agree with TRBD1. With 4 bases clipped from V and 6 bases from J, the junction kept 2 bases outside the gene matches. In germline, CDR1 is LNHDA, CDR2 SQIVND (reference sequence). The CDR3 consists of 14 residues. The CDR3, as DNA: TGTGCCAGTAGTACTGACAGGGGGCCCGGGGAGCTGTTTTTT. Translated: CASSTDRGPGELFF.

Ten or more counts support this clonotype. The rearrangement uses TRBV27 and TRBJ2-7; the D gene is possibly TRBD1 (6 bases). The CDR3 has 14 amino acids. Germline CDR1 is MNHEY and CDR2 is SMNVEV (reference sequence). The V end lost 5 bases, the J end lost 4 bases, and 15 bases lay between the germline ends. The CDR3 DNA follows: TGTGCCAGCAGTGGATACCGGACAGTGTACGAGCAGTACTTC. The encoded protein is CASSGYRTVYEQYF.

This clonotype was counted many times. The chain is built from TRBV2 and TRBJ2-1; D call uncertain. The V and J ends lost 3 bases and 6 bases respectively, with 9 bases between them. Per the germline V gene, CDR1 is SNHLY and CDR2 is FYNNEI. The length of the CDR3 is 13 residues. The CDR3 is CASSELGGNEQFF. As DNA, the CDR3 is TGTGCCAGCAGTGAGCTAGGCGGCAATGAGCAGTTCTTC.

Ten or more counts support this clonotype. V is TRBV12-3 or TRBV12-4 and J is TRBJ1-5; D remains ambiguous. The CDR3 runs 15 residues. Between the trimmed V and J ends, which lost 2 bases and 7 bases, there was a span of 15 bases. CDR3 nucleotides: TGTGCCAGCAGTTTACTCTCCTCGGGGAACCAGCCCCAGCATTTT. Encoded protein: CASSLLSSGNQPQHF.

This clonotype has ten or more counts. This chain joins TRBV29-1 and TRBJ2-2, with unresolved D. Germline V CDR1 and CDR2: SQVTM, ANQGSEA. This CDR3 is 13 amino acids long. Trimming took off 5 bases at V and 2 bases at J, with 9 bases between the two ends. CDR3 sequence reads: CSVPDGNTGELFF. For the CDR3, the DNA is TGCAGCGTTCCGGACGGAAACACCGGGGAGCTGTTTTTT.

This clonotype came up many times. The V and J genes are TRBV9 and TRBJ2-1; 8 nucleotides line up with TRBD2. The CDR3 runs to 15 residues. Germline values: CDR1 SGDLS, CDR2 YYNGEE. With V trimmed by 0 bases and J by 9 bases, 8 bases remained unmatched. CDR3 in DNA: TGTGCCAGCAGCGTAGGGATAGCGGGGCGGGGTGAGCAGTTCTTC. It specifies CASSVGIAGRGEQFF.

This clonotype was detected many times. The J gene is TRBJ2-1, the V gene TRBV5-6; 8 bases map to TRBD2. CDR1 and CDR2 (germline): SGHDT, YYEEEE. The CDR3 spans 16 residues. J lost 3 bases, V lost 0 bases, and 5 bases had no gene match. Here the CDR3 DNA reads TGTGCCAGCAGCTTGGAACGGCTAGCGGGCTACAATGAGCAGTTCTTC. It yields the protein CASSLERLAGYNEQFF.